These T cell receptor beta chains were read from a single sample in a study of blood T cell repertoires in COVID-19. The assay was immunoSEQ multiplex PCR, and TCRdb's table has in-frame clones only and misses some. The repertoire holds some 64,000 clones, roughly 83% seen once, with around 16% in the top ten. Specimen: peripheral blood. The receptors derive from a man aged 60 to 75 with COVID-19, enrolled during active disease. Each CDR3 is given with its conserved first and last residue. D genes are given only for firm matches. Part of the rows lack a size; the others show once, few, many or a class for expanded clones.

D gene,clone size,V gene,J gene,CDR3 DNA,CDR3 protein
NA,NA,TRBV30,TRBJ1-1,TGTGCCTGGAGCGGGAGGGTAAACACTGAAGCTTTCTTT,CAWSGRVNTEAFF
TRBD2,once,TRBV9,TRBJ2-2,TGTGCCCGCAGCGTGGGGGGGAGGATCGTAGGCACCGGGGAGCTGTTTTTT,CARSVGGRIVGTGELFF
NA,NA,TRBV6-5,TRBJ2-7,TGTGCCAGCAGTTACCTAGGCCCCGCCGAGCAGTACTTC,CASSYLGPAEQYF
TRBD1,NA,TRBV29-1,TRBJ1-4,TGCAGCGTTGGAATACAGGGGGGGGAATGGGAAAAACTGTTTTTT,CSVGIQGGEWEKLFF
TRBD1,NA,TRBV5-4,TRBJ2-2,TGTGCCAGCAGCACAAGACAGGGCCCATCGAACACCGGGGAGCTGTTTTTT,CASSTRQGPSNTGELFF
NA,few,TRBV11-2,TRBJ2-7,TGTGCCAGCAGCTTAGATAAAACTGTTTACGAGCAGTACTTC,CASSLDKTVYEQYF
NA,NA,TRBV7-2,TRBJ2-2,TGTGCCAGCAGCTTAGTCAGGGACACCGGGGAGCTGTTTTTT,CASSLVRDTGELFF
TRBD1,few,TRBV5-6,TRBJ2-7,TGTGCCAGCAGTTTAATGGGACAGGAGCACTACGAGCAGTACTTC,CASSLMGQEHYEQYF
TRBD2,once,TRBV28,TRBJ2-2,TGTGCCAGCAGTCCCCAAACTAGCGGGGGGTACGCCGGGGAGCTGTTTTTT,CASSPQTSGGYAGELFF
TRBD1,NA,TRBV19,TRBJ1-5,TGTGCCAGTAGTACCCAAACAGGGGCTCCCCAGCATTTT,CASSTQTGAPQHF
TRBD2,NA,TRBV29-1,TRBJ2-1,TGCAGCGTTGTCCATAGCGGGGACCTATACAATGAGCAGTTCTTC,CSVVHSGDLYNEQFF
TRBD1,NA,TRBV10-2,TRBJ2-7,TGCGCCAGCAGAAGTACCGGGACAGAGAAATCCTACGAGCAGTACTTC,CASRSTGTEKSYEQYF
TRBD2,NA,TRBV7-3,TRBJ2-3,TGTGCCAGCAGCTTAATGACTAGCGGGGGGGCCGGCACAGATACGCAGTATTTT,CASSLMTSGGAGTDTQYF
NA,once,TRBV27,TRBJ2-1,TGTGCCAGCAGTTTAATGGACAGGGAGGGCAATGAGCAGTTCTTC,CASSLMDREGNEQFF
TRBD1,NA,TRBV27,TRBJ1-2,TGTGCCAGCAGACCCGACAGGGGGCTCGGGGGCTACACCTTC,CASRPDRGLGGYTF
NA,NA,TRBV9,TRBJ1-3,TGTGCCAGCAGCGTAGAGTCTACAGGGTACGGAAACACCATATATTTT,CASSVESTGYGNTIYF
TRBD2,NA,TRBV7-9,TRBJ2-1,TGTGCCAGTCGACTAGCGGGAGATAGAAGGAATGAGCAGTTCTTC,CASRLAGDRRNEQFF
TRBD2,NA,TRBV2,TRBJ2-3,TGTGCCCAAGAGAGGTCTAGCGGGGGCCAGGGGAGCGATACGCAGTATTTT,CAQERSSGGQGSDTQYF
NA,NA,TRBV2,TRBJ1-3,TGTGCCAGCAGGGAGGATATCTCTGGAAACACCATATATTTT,CASREDISGNTIYF
NA,NA,TRBV10-3,TRBJ1-6,TGTGCCATCAGTGAGTCGGAGACAGGCCGTTCACCCCTCCACTTT,CAISESETGRSPLHF
TRBD2,NA,TRBV5-1,TRBJ2-7,TGCGCCAGCAGCTTGGGAGGCGGGGGGAGGTACGAGCAGTACTTC,CASSLGGGGRYEQYF
NA,NA,TRBV11-2,TRBJ2-1,TGTGCCAGCAGCTTAATCCCTAACTACAATGAGCAGTTCTTC,CASSLIPNYNEQFF
TRBD2,NA,TRBV10-3,TRBJ2-3,TGTGCCATCAGCGAGGGACTAGCGGGAGTACCAGATACGCAGTATTTT,CAISEGLAGVPDTQYF
TRBD1,NA,TRBV11-2,TRBJ1-3,TGTGCCAGCAGCTCCCTCGACAGGGGGCGTGGAAACACCATATATTTT,CASSSLDRGRGNTIYF